A selection of T cell receptor beta chains follows, all from one sample in a study of T cells after yellow fever vaccination. TCRdb fed the 5' RACE reads into MiXCR, producing one record per CDR3 protein. This sample has 250,000 to 400,000 distinct CDR3 sequences, with about 4% found just once. Sample: PBMCs, taken 5 days after the yellow fever booster vaccination. Receptors originate from a man aged 18 to 35 who received the YFV17D yellow fever vaccine. CDR3s include the opening cysteine and the closing phenylalanine or tryptophan. Fields, in order: CDR3 DNA, CDR3 protein, J gene, D gene, V gene, clone size. The D gene is left open where the match is weak. Clone sizes are given selectively: once, few, many, or a class where the clone is expanded.

TGTGCCAGCAGTGCCCTATCAGGCGGGGGGGCTGATACGCAGTATTTT,CASSALSGGGADTQYF,TRBJ2-3,TRBD2,TRBV28,NA
TGTGCCAGCAGCCGGGGACTAGCGGGGGAGAGCTCCTACAATGAGCAGTTCTTC,CASSRGLAGESSYNEQFF,TRBJ2-1,TRBD2,TRBV11-2,NA
TGCGCCAGCAGCTTGGCCCAGGTAGGGCCCAACTATGGCTACACCTTC,CASSLAQVGPNYGYTF,TRBJ1-2,NA,TRBV5-1,many
TGTGCCAGCAGTCCTCGGGACAGGGGATCTCATGAGCAGTTCTTC,CASSPRDRGSHEQFF,TRBJ2-1,TRBD1,TRBV6-6,few
TGTGCCTGGGGGACCACAGATACGCAGTATTTT,CAWGTTDTQYF,TRBJ2-3,NA,TRBV5-8,NA
TGTGCCAGCAAAAAGGTTGGAGATTATGGCTACACCTTC,CASKKVGDYGYTF,TRBJ1-2,NA,TRBV6-2/TRBV6-3,few
TGCAGTGCTAGCGGAGTCGCCGGGCAGGGGGCGCGAGGTGAGCAGTTCTTC,CSASGVAGQGARGEQFF,TRBJ2-1,TRBD1,TRBV20-1,NA
TGTGCCAGCAGTGACTCGAGCGGGGGGGCAAATGAGCAGTTCTTC,CASSDSSGGANEQFF,TRBJ2-1,TRBD2,TRBV6-4,many
TGTGCCAGCCGGGGGGAACACACCGGGGAGCTGTTTTTT,CASRGEHTGELFF,TRBJ2-2,TRBD2,TRBV2,NA
TGTGCCAGCAGTTTCGACAGCCGGCCCTATAATTCACCCCTCCACTTT,CASSFDSRPYNSPLHF,TRBJ1-6,NA,TRBV27,few
TGTGCCAGCAGCATCCGGGACGGGGGTACCGGGGAGCTGTTTTTT,CASSIRDGGTGELFF,TRBJ2-2,NA,TRBV5-4,NA
TGCAGTGCTAGAGTCGGGGGCGCCAACACTGAAGCTTTCTTT,CSARVGGANTEAFF,TRBJ1-1,NA,TRBV20-1,many
TGTGCCACCAGTGATAGCAGTCCCAATCAGCCCCAGCATTTT,CATSDSSPNQPQHF,TRBJ1-5,NA,TRBV24-1,NA
TGTGCCAGCGGGCCCGTGGCCACCGGGGAGCTGTTTTTT,CASGPVATGELFF,TRBJ2-2,NA,TRBV7-2,NA
TGTGCCAGCAGTTTCTCCGGGACAGGTCAGCCCCAGCATTTT,CASSFSGTGQPQHF,TRBJ1-5,TRBD1,TRBV28,few
TGCGCCAGCACGCCTGGGACAGCCGAGGGCACCATATATTTT,CASTPGTAEGTIYF,TRBJ1-3,TRBD1,TRBV5-1,few